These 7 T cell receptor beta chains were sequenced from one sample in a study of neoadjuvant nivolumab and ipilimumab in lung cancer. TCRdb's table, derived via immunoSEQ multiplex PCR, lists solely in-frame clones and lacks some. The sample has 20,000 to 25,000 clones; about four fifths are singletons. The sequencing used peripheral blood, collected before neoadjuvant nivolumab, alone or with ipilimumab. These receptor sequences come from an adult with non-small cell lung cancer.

CDR3 nucleotides: TGTGCCAGCAGCCAAGAACCAGGAGGGAGGTTTCAGTACTTC. Its translation is CASSQEPGGRFQYF. This rearrangement joins TRBV4-2 to TRBJ2-4; D might be TRBD2 (6 bases). Looked up from germline, CDR1 is LGHNA and CDR2 is YNFKEQ. The ends were cut back, 0 bases at V and 11 bases at J, with 14 bases in the middle. CDR3 length: 14 residues.

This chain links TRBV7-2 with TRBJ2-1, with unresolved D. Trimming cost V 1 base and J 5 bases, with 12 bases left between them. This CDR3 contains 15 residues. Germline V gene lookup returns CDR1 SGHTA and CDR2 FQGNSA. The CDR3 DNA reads TGTGCCAGCAGCTTAGTACGGGTGGCGCACAATGAGCAGTTCTTC. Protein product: CASSLVRVAHNEQFF. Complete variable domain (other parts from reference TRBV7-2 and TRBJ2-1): GAGVSQSPSNKVTEKGKDVELRCDPISGHTALYWYRQSLGQGLEFLIYFQGNSAPDKSGLPSDRFSAERTGGSVSTLTIQRTQQEDSAVYLCASSLVRVAHNEQFFGPGTRLTVL.

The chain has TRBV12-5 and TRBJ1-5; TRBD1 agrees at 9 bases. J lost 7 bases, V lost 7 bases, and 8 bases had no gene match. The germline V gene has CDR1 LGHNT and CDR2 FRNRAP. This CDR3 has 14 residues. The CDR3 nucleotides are TGTGCTAGTGCTCTAGGGACAGGGTTGCAGCCCCAGCATTTT. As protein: CASALGTGLQPQHF.

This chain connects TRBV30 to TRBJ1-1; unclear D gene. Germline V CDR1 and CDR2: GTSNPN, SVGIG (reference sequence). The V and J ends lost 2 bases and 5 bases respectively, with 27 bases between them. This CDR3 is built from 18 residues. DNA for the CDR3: TGTGCCTGGAGTAAGGGAACGCCATGGGGAAAAGTTCGGACTGAAGCTTTCTTT. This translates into CAWSKGTPWGKVRTEAFF.

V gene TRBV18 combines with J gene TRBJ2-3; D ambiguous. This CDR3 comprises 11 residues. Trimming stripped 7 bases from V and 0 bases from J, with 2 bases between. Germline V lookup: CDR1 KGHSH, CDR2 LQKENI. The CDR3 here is CASFSTDTQYF. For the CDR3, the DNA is TGTGCCAGCTTTAGCACAGATACGCAGTATTTT.

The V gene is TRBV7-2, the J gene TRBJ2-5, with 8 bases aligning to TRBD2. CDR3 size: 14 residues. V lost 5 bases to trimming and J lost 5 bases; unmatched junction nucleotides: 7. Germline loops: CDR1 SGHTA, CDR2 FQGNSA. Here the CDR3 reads CASSPRTSWETQYF. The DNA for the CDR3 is TGTGCCAGCAGCCCCAGGACTAGCTGGGAGACCCAGTACTTC.

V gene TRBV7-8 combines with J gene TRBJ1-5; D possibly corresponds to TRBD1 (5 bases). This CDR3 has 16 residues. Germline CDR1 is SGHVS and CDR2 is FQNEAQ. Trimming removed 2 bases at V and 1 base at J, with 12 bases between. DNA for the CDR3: TGTGCCAGCAGCTTACTGAGGACAAGAAGCAATCAGCCCCAGCATTTT. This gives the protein CASSLLRTRSNQPQHF.